The 31 T cell receptor beta chains below were found in one sample sequenced in a study of cytomegalovirus exposure and HLA in healthy donors. 60 Vbeta and 13 Jbeta primers were used in PCR. This table comes from immunoSEQ multiplex PCR, and its TCRdb copy is limited to in-frame clones, with some not included. Found here are more than 90,000 clones, under 80% of them singletons; the top ten hold roughly 7%. The sequenced sample was PBMCs. The source is a man aged 35 to 55 in good health and CMV-seropositive.

This sequence joins TRBV10-2 and TRBJ2-1; 8 nucleotides align to TRBD1. The CDR3 spans 14 residues. Per germline, CDR1 WSHSY and CDR2 SAAADI. The DNA of the CDR3 is TGCACCGCCTGCAAGGGACAGGTGAGGAATGAGCAGTTCTTC. It encodes CTACKGQVRNEQFF.

The chain joins TRBV7-8 to TRBJ2-7; no clear D gene. Trimming removed 3 bases from V and 7 bases from J, with 10 bases in between. This CDR3 has 12 residues. Per the germline V gene, CDR1 is SGHVS and CDR2 is FQNEAQ. The CDR3 nucleotides are TGTGCCAGCAGCTTTGCCGAGTCGGAGCAGTACTTC. It codes for CASSFAESEQYF.

The rearrangement uses TRBV27 and TRBJ2-7, with D perhaps matching TRBD1 (7 bases). The CDR3 totals 15 residues. V lost 6 bases and J lost 1, with 16 bases in between. Germline CDR1 is MNHEY and CDR2 is SMNVEV (reference sequence). The CDR3, as DNA: TGTGCCAGCAGGGCGGGACAGTTACTTTCCTACGAGCAGTACTTC. Its protein product is CASRAGQLLSYEQYF.

The gene calls are TRBV6-5 and TRBJ1-1; D call uncertain. Germline values: CDR1 MNHEY, CDR2 SVGAGI. This CDR3 region has 13 residues. Between the trimmed V and J ends, which lost 2 bases and 4 bases, there was a span of 8 bases. The CDR3 loop reads CASSYAEGTEAFF. DNA of the CDR3: TGTGCCAGCAGTTACGCCGAGGGCACTGAAGCTTTCTTT.

This clone was counted only a few times. This chain links TRBV13 with TRBJ2-4; maybe TRBD2 (6 bases). V lost 4 bases and J 5 bases, leaving 12 bases between the germline ends. The CDR3 sequence is 14 residues long. Germline values: CDR1 PRHDT, CDR2 FYEKMQ (reference sequence). The CDR3 spells CASSSEDYQNIQYF. Written as DNA, the CDR3 is TGTGCCAGCAGCTCAGAGGACTATCAAAACATTCAGTACTTC.

The chain recombines TRBV28 with TRBJ2-4, with no clear D. CDR1 and CDR2 from the germline V gene are MDHEN and SYDVKM. The V end was cut by 4 bases, the J end by 5 bases, with 3 bases between. The CDR3 is 11 amino acids. CDR3 sequence (DNA): TGTGCCAGCAGTTCCGAAAACATTCAGTACTTC. The encoded protein is CASSSENIQYF.

The rearrangement joins TRBV19 to TRBJ1-2; 7 nucleotides line up with TRBD1. The germline V gene has CDR1 LNHDA and CDR2 SQIVND (reference sequence). Unmatched junction bases numbered 4, after V lost 4 bases and J lost 2 bases. The CDR3 totals 14 residues. CDR3 residues: CASSTRGVNYGYTF. CDR3 DNA sequence: TGTGCCAGTAGTACCAGGGGGGTCAACTATGGCTACACCTTC.

The chain carries TRBV6-5 and TRBJ1-1; TRBD1 is a possible D gene (6 bases). Germline V gene data show CDR1 as MNHEY and CDR2 as SVGAGI. Trimming cost V 6 bases and J 0 bases, with 14 bases left between them. The CDR3 runs 15 residues. The CDR3 DNA is TGTGCCAGCAGCCCTGGACAGACCATGAACACTGAAGCTTTCTTT. Translated: CASSPGQTMNTEAFF.

J is TRBJ1-1 and V is TRBV7-3; D might be TRBD1 (6 bases). Germline loops: CDR1 SGHTA, CDR2 FQGTGA. V shed 1 base and J shed 3 bases, with 9 bases lying between them. The CDR3 is 14 amino acids. The CDR3 nucleotides are TGTGCCAGCAGCTTAAACCCAGGGGACACTGAAGCTTTCTTT. This encodes CASSLNPGDTEAFF.

A few counts support this clone. The chain couples TRBV10-3 to TRBJ2-7; 11 nucleotides agree with TRBD2. The CDR3 totals 16 residues. With 4 bases clipped from V and 4 bases from J, the junction kept 9 bases outside the gene matches. Germline values: CDR1 ENHRY, CDR2 SYGVKD. CDR3 DNA: TGTGCCATCAGTGGCGATAGCGGGGGGGCCTTATACGAGCAGTACTTC. This encodes CAISGDSGGALYEQYF.

The chain is built from TRBV19 and TRBJ1-1; 7 nucleotides align to TRBD1. Per germline, CDR1 LNHDA and CDR2 SQIVND (reference sequence). Trimming took 6 bases from V and 0 from J; bases not matched to a gene: 4. This CDR3 is 14 amino acids long. The CDR3 region has the DNA TGTGCCAGTAGCCTGACAGGGATGAACACTGAAGCTTTCTTT. Protein sequence: CASSLTGMNTEAFF.

J is TRBJ2-1 and V is TRBV7-9; TRBD1 matches at 7 bases. CDR1 and CDR2 from the germline V gene are SEHNR and FQNEAQ (reference sequence). V shed 5 bases, J shed 5 bases, and the junction held 9 bases outside the gene matches. The CDR3 runs to 15 residues. In DNA form, the CDR3 reads TGTGCCAGCAGCCCGCCGACAGGGTCCGACAATGAGCAGTTCTTC. Amino acid sequence: CASSPPTGSDNEQFF.

The J gene is TRBJ2-3, the V gene TRBV27; tentatively, D is TRBD1 (6 bases). V was clipped by 8 bases and J by 5 bases, with 14 bases between them. The CDR3 covers 13 residues. Germline values: CDR1 MNHEY, CDR2 SMNVEV (reference sequence). CDR3 sequence (DNA): TGTGCCAGCCTGGACAGTCTAGGAGATACGCAGTATTTT. Amino acid sequence: CASLDSLGDTQYF.

The rearrangement links TRBV6-1 to TRBJ2-3; D might be TRBD2 (5 bases). Deletions cut 8 bases from V and 2 bases from J, with 14 bases between. This CDR3 comprises 14 residues. In germline, CDR1 is MNHNS, CDR2 SASEGT. The CDR3: CASLEAGYTDTQYF. CDR3 nucleotides: TGTGCCAGCTTGGAGGCAGGATACACAGATACGCAGTATTTT.

This chain connects TRBV6-6 to TRBJ1-4; possibly TRBD1 for D (6 bases). The germline V gene has CDR1 MNHNY and CDR2 SVGAGI (reference sequence). V lost 2 bases and J lost 0, with 7 bases in between. The length of the CDR3 is 15 residues. CDR3 loop: CASSYNRATNEKLFF. CDR3 bases: TGTGCCAGCAGTTACAACAGGGCAACTAATGAAAAACTGTTTTTT.

The chain is built from TRBV5-4 and TRBJ1-1; perhaps TRBD1 as D (5 bases). Looked up from germline, CDR1 is SGHNT and CDR2 is YYREEE (reference sequence). The CDR3 is 16 residues long. Trimming cost V 0 bases and J 0 bases, with 12 bases left between them. CDR3 bases: TGTGCCAGCAGCTTGGATGCGGGGGTAATGAACACTGAAGCTTTCTTT. This encodes CASSLDAGVMNTEAFF.

The V gene is TRBV29-1, the J gene TRBJ2-7, with TRBD1 matching 8 bases. Germline CDR1 is SQVTM and CDR2 is ANQGSEA. This CDR3 has 15 residues. Germline trimming cut 1 base from V and 4 bases from J; bases unmatched to any gene: 9. The chain's CDR3 is CSVEVNTGQVYEQYF. DNA for the CDR3: TGCAGCGTTGAAGTTAATACGGGACAGGTTTACGAGCAGTACTTC.

The CDR3 region is CASSYSQEVYGYTF. The DNA of the CDR3 is TGTGCCAGCAGTTACTCGCAGGAGGTCTATGGCTACACCTTC. The rearrangement joins TRBV6-5 to TRBJ1-2, with D uncertain. V lost 0 bases and J lost 4, with 9 bases in between. Germline CDR1 is MNHEY and CDR2 is SVGAGI. This CDR3 comprises 14 residues.

In its sample, this clone was seen a few times. The chain carries TRBV27 and TRBJ1-5; the match to TRBD1 covers 7 bases. The CDR3 is 15 residues long. Germline CDR1 and CDR2: MNHEY and SMNVEV (reference sequence). V dropped 6 bases and J dropped 7; count of bases not matched to a gene: 12. CDR3 sequence (DNA): TGTGCCAGCAGCCAGGGGGTGGGGAACAGGCAGCCCCAGCATTTT. It specifies CASSQGVGNRQPQHF.

This clone has more than one count but fewer than ten. V usage is TRBV4-2 and J usage is TRBJ2-1, with 8 bases matching TRBD1. The CDR3 covers 14 residues. J was trimmed by 3 bases and V by 7 bases; bases with no gene match: 5. Germline CDR1 and CDR2: LGHNA and YNFKEQ. CDR3: CASNPTGGYNEQFF. CDR3 coding DNA: TGTGCCAGCAACCCAACAGGGGGCTACAATGAGCAGTTCTTC.

This clone was detected only a few times. The V and J genes are TRBV6-1 and TRBJ1-2; TRBD1 agrees at 11 bases. J gave up 8 bases and V 5 bases, and 10 bases lay outside the gene matches. This CDR3 is 15 amino acids long. Germline-derived CDR1 and CDR2 are MNHNS and SASEGT. The CDR3 reads CASSSGQGVFRGYTF. The CDR3 DNA is TGTGCCAGCAGTTCGGGACAGGGGGTTTTTCGAGGCTACACCTTC.

Points on this clone: One end of the junction is discordant with germline, which a read error may explain. The chain couples TRBV7-7 to TRBJ2-2; D is possibly TRBD1 (5 bases). The CDR3 is made up of 15 amino acids. From germline, CDR1 is SSHAT and CDR2 FNYEAQ (reference sequence). The CDR3 bases are TGTGCTAGCAGCGCCGACAGACCGAACACCGGGGAGCTGTTTTTT. Protein sequence: CASSADRPNTGELFF.

The chain uses TRBV6-5 and TRBJ2-1; 7 bases match TRBD1. This CDR3 has 15 residues. Germline-derived CDR1 and CDR2 are MNHEY and SVGAGI. With V trimmed by 2 bases and J by 1 base, 2 bases remained unmatched. CDR3: CASSYAGGSYNEQFF. The DNA of the CDR3 is TGTGCCAGCAGTTACGCAGGGGGATCCTACAATGAGCAGTTCTTC.

The V call is TRBV5-5, the J call TRBJ2-7; 7 positions match TRBD1. The junction had 14 bases not matched to a gene; V was cut back by 4 bases and J by 7 bases. The CDR3 is 15 amino acids. Germline CDR1 is SGHKS and CDR2 is YYEKEE (reference sequence). The CDR3 DNA reads as TGTGCCAGCAGCGCCACCGGGACAGTTCAGGGGGAGCAGTACTTC. This encodes CASSATGTVQGEQYF.

The chain employs TRBV4-1 and TRBJ2-7; possibly TRBD2 for D (5 bases). CDR1 and CDR2 from the germline V gene are MGHRA and YSYEKL. The CDR3 contains 17 residues. The V and J ends lost 3 bases and 2 bases respectively, with 20 bases between them. Here the CDR3 DNA reads TGCGCCAGCAGCCAGGAACTTAAGCGGAGGCCTACCTACGAGCAGTACTTC. This sequence encodes CASSQELKRRPTYEQYF.

The count of this clone is one. This sequence joins TRBV28 and TRBJ2-7; D is perhaps TRBD2 (5 bases). Trimming took off 5 bases at V and 2 bases at J, with 13 bases between the two ends. CDR3 length: 14 residues. The V gene's germline CDR1 is MDHEN and CDR2 SYDVKM. The chain's CDR3 is CASSTWTGTYEQYF. The CDR3 DNA reads TGTGCCAGCAGTACCTGGACTGGCACCTACGAGCAGTACTTC.

This clone turned up a few times. The rearrangement uses TRBV7-8 and TRBJ2-1; the match to TRBD1 covers 7 bases. The V and J ends lost 1 base and 5 bases, in that order; junction bases with no gene match: 8. Germline values: CDR1 SGHVS, CDR2 FQNEAQ. The CDR3 sequence is 16 residues long. The CDR3 here is CASSLGVGGLNNEQFF. The DNA of the CDR3 is TGTGCCAGCAGCTTAGGGGTAGGGGGCCTAAACAATGAGCAGTTCTTC.

The chain couples TRBV29-1 to TRBJ2-3; 12 nucleotides line up with TRBD2. This CDR3 contains 15 residues. V was clipped by 7 bases and J by 0 bases; unmatched bases: 5. CDR1 and CDR2 (germline): SQVTM, ANQGSEA. CDR3 nucleotides: TGCAGCGCCGGGGGGACTAGCGGGAGCACAGATACGCAGTATTTT. Translation: CSAGGTSGSTDTQYF.

The chain couples TRBV27 to TRBJ1-5, with 8 bases matching TRBD1. Germline CDR1 reads MNHEY; CDR2 reads SMNVEV (reference sequence). Germline trimming cut 6 bases from V and 3 bases from J; bases unmatched to any gene: 7. The CDR3 is made up of 15 amino acids. The CDR3 DNA sequence: TGTGCCAGCAGCGGACAGGGATTAAACAATCAGCCCCAGCATTTT. This codes for CASSGQGLNNQPQHF.

The CDR3 here is CSAWGGDGYTF. Here the CDR3 DNA reads TGCAGTGCCTGGGGGGGCGATGGCTACACCTTC. J is TRBJ1-2 and V is TRBV20-1; tentatively, D is TRBD1 (6 bases). Trimming pared 6 bases from V and 6 bases from J, leaving 11 bases between. Germline V gene data show CDR1 as DFQATT and CDR2 as SNEGSKA (reference sequence). This CDR3 is 11 amino acids long.

The chain uses TRBV5-1 and TRBJ2-7, with TRBD1 matching 8 bases. Losses at the gene ends were 4 bases for V and 5 bases for J; bases not matched to a gene: 11. This CDR3 comprises 15 residues. The V gene's germline CDR1 is SGHRS and CDR2 YFSETQ. The CDR3 region is CASSQGRTGLNEQYF. CDR3 bases: TGCGCCAGCAGCCAAGGGCGGACAGGGCTAAACGAGCAGTACTTC.